This T cell receptor beta chain appears in the sequencing data of a study of blood T cell repertoires in COVID-19 (TCRdb year 2020). About the study as a whole: Samples from collaborators originated in the United States, Italy and Spain and spanned both the acute and convalescent phases of COVID-19. A de-identified subject ID, COVID-19 status, age in years and sex were almost always included in the sample metadata. The repertoires were released in a freely available public database intended as a resource for research on the immune response to SARS-CoV-2. The material from the prospective study consisted of cDNA or gDNA derived from T cells, B-cell-depleted T cells, or PBMCs. The dataset comprised deeply sampled blood TCRbeta repertoires from subjects exposed to, actively infected with, or recovered from COVID-19. Samples were obtained from the ongoing ImmuneRACE study (first 160 participants) and from some 1,300 subjects provided by 6 global collaborators. Where available, HLA class I and class II types were taken from metadata supplied by the sample provider and were not determined by assay-based typing.

The immunoSEQ Assay, a bias-controlled multiplex PCR, was used to amplify TCRbeta CDR3 regions from genomic DNA. Per the authors' processing: The number of nucleated cells in each sample was estimated by amplification of reference gene primers within the assay. Sequence reads were collapsed and filtered to measure the absolute abundance of every unique TCRbeta CDR3 rearrangement. Productive Simpson clonality was computed per sample as the square root of Simpson's diversity index over productive rearrangements. In its TCRdb copy, this immuneACCESS table keeps in-frame sequences only and misses some clones. Where compared with another copy, unresolved V genes explain less than half of these, and the others have no known cause. V and J calls and clone size are copied from that table; D and trimming were computed from the DNA. The sample table shows 88,000 or so clones, and around four fifths are seen once. The top ten constitute about an eighth of the sample.

A remark on this clone: The clone's antigen remains unknown. Per-nucleotide qualities are absent, and no much larger clonotype sits a single base away.

Broader findings and caveats from the paper: Clinical and demographic metadata were provided uncurated, with the amount varying by source and participant.

The collaborating institutions used their own protocols to collect whole blood in K2EDTA tubes. For TCRbeta analysis, collaborators shipped samples as frozen whole blood, isolated PBMCs, or DNA extracted from either of those sample types. Trimmed from V: 5 bases; trimmed from J: 2 bases; junction bases lacking a gene match: 8. CDR1 and CDR2 are read off the germline V gene (reference sequence) as SEHNR and FQNEAQ. Reading from cysteine to phenylalanine, the CDR3 counts 15 amino acids. Left in the record is the CDR3 DNA by itself, 45 bases read in frame from the first base. Specimen: peripheral blood. This receptor chain uses TRBV7-9 and TRBJ1-1, with TRBD1 matching 7 junction bases. This clonotype originated in a human donor in a cohort sampled during active COVID-19. The DNA sequence follows: TGTGCCAGCAGCACGTACAGGGGCCTAAACACTGAAGCTTTCTTT. The encoded protein is CASSTYRGLNTEAFF.